This paragraph reports one T cell receptor (beta chain). This sample is part of a study of blood T cell repertoires in COVID-19. Study information: PBMCs, B-cell-depleted T cells, or T cells provided the cDNA or gDNA that made up the material.

This CDR3 is built from 14 residues. CDR1 LNHDA and CDR2 SQIVND come from the germline V gene (reference sequence). The V end was cut by 4 bases, the J end by 3 bases, with 9 bases between. Profiled with immunoSEQ multiplex PCR; TCRdb holds only in-frame clones, not every one. The sample lists a few hundred thousand clones, roughly nine tenths occurring once. V and J are TRBV19 and TRBJ2-2; tentative D call: TRBD2 (6 bases). Specimen: peripheral blood. This sequence was found in a man aged 50 to 59 with acute or convalescent COVID-19. The CDR3 protein is CASSSPGDTGELFF. In nucleotides, the CDR3 is TGTGCCAGTAGTAGTCCGGGGGACACCGGGGAGCTGTTTTTT.